The entry below describes one TCR beta chain. This specimen belongs to a study of blood T cell repertoires in COVID-19. Study at large: Acute and convalescent COVID-19 samples came from the United States, Italy and Spain. Sources were T cells, B-cell-depleted T cells, or PBMCs; the material itself was cDNA or gDNA.

This CDR3 has 16 amino acids. Losses at the gene ends were 3 bases for V and 7 bases for J; bases not matched to a gene: 8. The germline V gene encodes CDR1 SGHTA and CDR2 FQGNSA. Libraries were prepared by immunoSEQ multiplex PCR; TCRdb keeps only in-frame clonotypes and omits some of them. The data contain about 150,000 clones, about nine tenths of them singletons. The chain recombines TRBV7-2 with TRBJ2-3, with TRBD2 matching over 12 bases. This TCR came from a woman aged 70 to 79 with acute or convalescent COVID-19. Sequencing was done on a sample of peripheral blood. CDR3 bases: TGTGCCAGCAGCTTTTATCCTAGCGGGGGGGCATATACGCAGTATTTT. This encodes CASSFYPSGGAYTQYF.